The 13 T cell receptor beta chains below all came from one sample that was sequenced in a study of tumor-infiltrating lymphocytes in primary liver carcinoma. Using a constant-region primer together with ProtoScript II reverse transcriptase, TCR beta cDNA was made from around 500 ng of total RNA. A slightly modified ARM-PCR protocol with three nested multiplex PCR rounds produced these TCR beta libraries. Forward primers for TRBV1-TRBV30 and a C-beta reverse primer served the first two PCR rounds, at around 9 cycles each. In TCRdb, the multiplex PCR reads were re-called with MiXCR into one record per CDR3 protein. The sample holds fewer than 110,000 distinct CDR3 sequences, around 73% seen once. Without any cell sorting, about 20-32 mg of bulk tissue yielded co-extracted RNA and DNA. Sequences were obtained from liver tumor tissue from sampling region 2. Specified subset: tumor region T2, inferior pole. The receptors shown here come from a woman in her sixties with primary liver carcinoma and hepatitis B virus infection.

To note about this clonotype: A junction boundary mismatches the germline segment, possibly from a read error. CDR3 region: CASRPASSYNVQFF. The CDR3 DNA is TGTGCCAGCAGGCCGGCGAGCTCCTACAATGTGCAGTTCTTT. This chain joins TRBV6-6 and TRBJ2-1; D not certain. CDR1 is MNHNY and CDR2 is SVGAGI in the germline V gene (reference sequence). CDR3 size: 14 residues.

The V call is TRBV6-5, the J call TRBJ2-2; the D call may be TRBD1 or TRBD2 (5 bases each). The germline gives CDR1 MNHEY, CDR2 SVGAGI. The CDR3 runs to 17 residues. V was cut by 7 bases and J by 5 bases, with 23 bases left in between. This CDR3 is CASTPAGRELATGELFF. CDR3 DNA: TGTGCCAGCACCCCTGCTGGCAGGGAGTTGGCTACCGGGGAGCTGTTTTTT.

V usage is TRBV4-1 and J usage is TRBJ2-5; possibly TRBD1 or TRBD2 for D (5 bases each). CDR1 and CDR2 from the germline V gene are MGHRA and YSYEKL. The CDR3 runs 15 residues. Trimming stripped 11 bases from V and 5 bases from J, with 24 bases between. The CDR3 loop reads CAGNQDLGDWETQYF. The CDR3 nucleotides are TGCGCCGGCAACCAAGATTTGGGGGATTGGGAGACCCAGTACTTC.

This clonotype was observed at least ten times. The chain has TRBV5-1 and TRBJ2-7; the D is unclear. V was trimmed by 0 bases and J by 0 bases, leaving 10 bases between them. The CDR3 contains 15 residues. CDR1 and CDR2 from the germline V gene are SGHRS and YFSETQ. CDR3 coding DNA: TGCGCCAGCAGCTTGGATTCTCAGAGCTCCTACGAGCAGTACTTC. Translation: CASSLDSQSSYEQYF.

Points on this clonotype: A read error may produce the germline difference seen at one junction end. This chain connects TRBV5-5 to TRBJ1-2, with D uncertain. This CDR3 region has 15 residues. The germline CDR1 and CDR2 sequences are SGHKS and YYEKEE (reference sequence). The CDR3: CAGSLSHSANYGYTF. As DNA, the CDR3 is TGTGCCGGCAGTCTGTCCCACTCGGCTAACTATGGCTACACCTTC.

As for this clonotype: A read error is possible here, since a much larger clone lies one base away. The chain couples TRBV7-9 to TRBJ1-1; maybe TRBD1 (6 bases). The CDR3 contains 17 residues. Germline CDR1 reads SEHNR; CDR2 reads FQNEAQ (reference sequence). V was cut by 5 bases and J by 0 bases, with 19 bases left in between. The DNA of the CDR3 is TGTGCCAGCAGCCACCGGGGGGGCGCGGTGTTGAACACTGAAGCTTTCTTT. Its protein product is CASSHRGGAVLNTEAFF.

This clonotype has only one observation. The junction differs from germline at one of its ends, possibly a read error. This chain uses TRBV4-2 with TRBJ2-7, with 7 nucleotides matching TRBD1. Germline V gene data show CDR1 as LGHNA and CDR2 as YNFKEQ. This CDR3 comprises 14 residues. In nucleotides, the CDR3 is TGTGCCAGCAGCCAATACGGACAGGTTCGCGAGCAATACTTC. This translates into CASSQYGQVREQYF.

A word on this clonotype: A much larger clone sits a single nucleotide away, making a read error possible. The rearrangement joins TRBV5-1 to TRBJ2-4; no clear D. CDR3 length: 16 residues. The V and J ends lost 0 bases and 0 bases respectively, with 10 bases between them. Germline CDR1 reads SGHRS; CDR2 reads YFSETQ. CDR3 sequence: CASSLEVRKAKNIQYF. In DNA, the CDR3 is TGCGCCAGCAGCTTGGAAGTCAGAAAAGCCAAAAACATTCAGTACTTC.

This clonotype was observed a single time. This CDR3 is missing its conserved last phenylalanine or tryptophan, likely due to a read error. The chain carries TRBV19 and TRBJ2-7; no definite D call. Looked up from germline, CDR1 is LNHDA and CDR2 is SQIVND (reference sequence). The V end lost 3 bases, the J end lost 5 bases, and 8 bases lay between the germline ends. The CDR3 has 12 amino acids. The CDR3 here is CASSILGNEQYL. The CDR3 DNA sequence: TGTGCCAGTAGTATCCTAGGAAACGAGCAGTACTTA.

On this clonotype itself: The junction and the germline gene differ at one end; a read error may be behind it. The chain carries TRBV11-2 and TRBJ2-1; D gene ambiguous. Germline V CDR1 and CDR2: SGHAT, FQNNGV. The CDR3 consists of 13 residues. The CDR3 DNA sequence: TGTGCCAGCAGCGTAGTTTTTAACAATGAGCACTTCTTC. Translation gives CASSVVFNNEHFF.

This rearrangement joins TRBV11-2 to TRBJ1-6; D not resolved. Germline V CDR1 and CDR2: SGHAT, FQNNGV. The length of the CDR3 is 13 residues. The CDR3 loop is CISSLDPNSPLHF. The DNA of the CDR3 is TGTATCAGCAGCTTAGATCCCAATTCACCCCTCCACTTT.

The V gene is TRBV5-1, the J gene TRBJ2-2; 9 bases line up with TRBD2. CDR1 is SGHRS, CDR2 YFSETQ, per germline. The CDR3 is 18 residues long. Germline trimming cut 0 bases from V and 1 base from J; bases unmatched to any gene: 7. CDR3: CASSLVPSGTQNTGELFF. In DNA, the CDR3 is TGCGCCAGCAGCTTGGTCCCTAGCGGGACTCAGAACACCGGGGAGCTGTTTTTT.

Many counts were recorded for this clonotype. The CDR3 coding sequence is TGCGCCAGCAGCCCGGACGACCTTAAAAGCTCCTACAATGAGCAGTTCTTC. It yields the protein CASSPDDLKSSYNEQFF. This sequence joins TRBV5-1 and TRBJ2-1, with D hard to call. In germline, CDR1 is SGHRS, CDR2 YFSETQ. V lost 4 bases, J lost 0 bases, and 17 bases lay in between. CDR3 length: 17 amino acids.